These 6 T cell receptor beta chains came from one sample sequenced in a study of T cell clonality in common variable immunodeficiency. Profiled with immunoSEQ multiplex PCR; TCRdb holds only in-frame clones, not every one. This sample carries tens of thousands of clones, none of them present only once. The specimen was peripheral blood mononuclear cells. The receptors stem from a person between 18 and 75 years old in good health.

This clone appeared many times. Sequencing ends 3 residues short of the CDR3 end; the germline J gene provides the rest. The chain employs TRBV19 and TRBJ2-1; TRBD2 might be the D (5 bases). The ends were cut back, 3 bases at V and 2 bases at J, with 8 bases in the middle. This CDR3 has 14 amino acids. Germline V gene data show CDR1 as LNHDA and CDR2 as SQIVND (reference sequence). This CDR3 is CASSIKRPYNEQFF. Partial CDR3 DNA: TGTGCCAGTAGTATTAAGCGGCCCTACAATGAG.

The sample holds many counts of this clone. The CDR3 goes on 3 residues after the read ends, and that part is filled in from the germline J gene. This sequence joins TRBV18 and TRBJ2-5; D perhaps matches TRBD2 (6 bases). Per germline, CDR1 KGHSH and CDR2 LQKENI. The CDR3 totals 14 residues. V was cut by 6 bases and J by 2 bases, with 13 bases left in between. CDR3 protein: CASSSGLSQETQYF. The part of the CDR3 DNA that was read is TGTGCCAGCTCGTCAGGACTATCGCAAGAGACC.

This clone has at least ten counts. The missing CDR3 end, 3 residues past where the read stops, is filled in from the germline J gene. V usage is TRBV9 and J usage is TRBJ2-1; 12 nucleotides agree with TRBD2. In germline, CDR1 is SGDLS, CDR2 YYNGEE. CDR3 size: 16 residues. J lost 5 bases, V lost 4 bases, and 7 bases had no gene match. The part of the CDR3 DNA that was read is TGTGCCAGCAGCTCGCGGACTAGCGGGGTTCACAATGAG. As protein: CASSSRTSGVHNE. The full CDR3 protein is CASSSRTSGVHNEQFF. Full variable domain (remainder filled in from reference TRBV9 and TRBJ2-1): DSGVTQTPKHLITATGQRVTLRCSPRSGDLSVYWYQQSLDQGLQFLIQYYNGEERAKGNILERFSAQQFPDLHSELNLSSLELGDSALYFCASSSRTSGVHNEQFFGPGTRLTVL.

This clone was picked up many times. From the germline J gene comes the end of the CDR3, since the read stops 3 residues before it. The chain combines TRBV7-3 with TRBJ1-3, with D possibly TRBD1 on 6 matching bases. The V and J ends lost 1 base and 8 bases respectively, with 12 bases between them. Germline CDR1 and CDR2: SGHTA and FQGTGA. This CDR3 has 14 amino acids. The sequenced CDR3 bases are TGTGCCAGCAGCTTAAACAGGGCCTTGTACACC. Translating gives CASSLNRALYT. The full CDR3 sequence reads CASSLNRALYTIYF. The full variable domain, completed using reference TRBV7-3 and TRBJ1-3, is GAGVSQTPSNKVTEKGKYVELRCDPISGHTALYWYRQSLGQGPEFLIYFQGTGAADDSGLPNDRFFAVRPEGSVSTLKIQRTERGDSAVYLCASSLNRALYTIYFGEGSWLTVV.

This clone occurred many times. The read finishes 3 residues shy of the CDR3 end, and the germline J gene is used to complete it. The J gene is TRBJ2-3, the V gene TRBV5-4, with D possibly being TRBD2 (5 bases). Per the germline V gene, CDR1 is SGHNT and CDR2 is YYREEE (reference sequence). Trimming took 4 bases from V and 6 from J, leaving 18 bases between them. The CDR3 runs to 15 residues. CDR3 in amino acids: CASSPFRLAGDTQYF. CDR3 bases read: TGTGCCAGCAGCCCCTTCCGGCTAGCCGGGGATACG. The full variable domain, with the rest looked up from reference TRBV5-4 and TRBJ2-3, is ETGVTQSPTHLIKTRGQQVTLRCSSQSGHNTVSWYQQALGQGPQFIFQYYREEENGRGNFPPRFSGLQFPNYSSELNVNALELDDSALYLCASSPFRLAGDTQYFGPGTRLTVL.

In this sample, this clone turned up many times. The CDR3 bases that were read are TGTGCCAGCAGTTTCGCCGGTAACACTGAA. Protein product: CASSFAGNTE. The complete CDR3 protein is CASSFAGNTEAFF. The V and J genes are TRBV6-2 or TRBV6-3 and TRBJ1-1; no reliable D call. Read sequence stops 3 residues before the CDR3 end, and the germline J gene provides the missing end. CDR3 length equals 13 residues. The germline V and J ends were trimmed by 4 bases and 2 bases, with 8 bases remaining between them. Germline-derived CDR1 and CDR2 are MNHEY and SVGEGT.